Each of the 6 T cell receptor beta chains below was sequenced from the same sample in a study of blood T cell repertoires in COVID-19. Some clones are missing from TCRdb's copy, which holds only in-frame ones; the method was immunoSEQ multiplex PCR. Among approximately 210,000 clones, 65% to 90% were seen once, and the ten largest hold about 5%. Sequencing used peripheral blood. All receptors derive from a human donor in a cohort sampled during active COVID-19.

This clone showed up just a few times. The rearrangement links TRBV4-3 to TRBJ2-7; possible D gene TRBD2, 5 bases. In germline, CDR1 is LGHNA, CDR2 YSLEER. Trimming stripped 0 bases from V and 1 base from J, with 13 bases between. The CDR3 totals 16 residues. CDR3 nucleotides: TGCGCCAGCAGCCAAGATCGGAGCGGCTTTTCCTACGAGCAGTACTTC. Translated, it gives CASSQDRSGFSYEQYF.

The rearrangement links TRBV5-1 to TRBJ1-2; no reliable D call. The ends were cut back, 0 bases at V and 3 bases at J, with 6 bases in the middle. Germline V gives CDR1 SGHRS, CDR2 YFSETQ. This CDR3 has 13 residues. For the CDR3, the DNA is TGCGCCAGCAGCTTGGACGGAGACTATGGCTACACCTTC. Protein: CASSLDGDYGYTF.

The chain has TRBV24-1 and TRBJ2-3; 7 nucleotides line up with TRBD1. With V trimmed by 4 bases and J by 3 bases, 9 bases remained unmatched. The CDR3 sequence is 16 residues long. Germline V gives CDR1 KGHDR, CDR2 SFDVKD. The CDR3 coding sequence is TGTGCCACCAGTGAAATTGACAGGGTTTGTACAGATACGCAGTATTTT. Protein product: CATSEIDRVCTDTQYF.

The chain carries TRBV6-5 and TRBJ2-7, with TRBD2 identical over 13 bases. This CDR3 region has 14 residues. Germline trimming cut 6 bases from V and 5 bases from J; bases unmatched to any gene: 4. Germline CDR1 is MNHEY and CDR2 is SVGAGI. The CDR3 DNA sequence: TGTGCCAGCAGACGACTAGCGGGAGGCCACGAGCAGTACTTC. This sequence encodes CASRRLAGGHEQYF.

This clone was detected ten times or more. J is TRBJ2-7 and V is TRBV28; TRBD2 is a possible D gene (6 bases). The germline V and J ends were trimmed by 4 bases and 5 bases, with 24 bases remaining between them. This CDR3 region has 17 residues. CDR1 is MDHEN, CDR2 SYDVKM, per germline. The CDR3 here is CASSSPFGTGAYDEQYF. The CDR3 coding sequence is TGTGCCAGCAGTTCCCCCTTTGGGACTGGAGCGTATGACGAGCAGTACTTC.

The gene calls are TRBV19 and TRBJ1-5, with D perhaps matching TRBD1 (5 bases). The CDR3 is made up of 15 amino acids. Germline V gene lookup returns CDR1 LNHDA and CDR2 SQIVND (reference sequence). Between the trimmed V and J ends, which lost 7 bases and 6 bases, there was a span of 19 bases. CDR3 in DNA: TGTGCCAGTACCACATCGGGCAGGGCCGGTCAGCCCCAGCATTTT. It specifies CASTTSGRAGQPQHF.